Listed here are 10 T cell receptor beta chains from one sample, sequenced in a study of Ad26.COV2.S vaccination and SARS-CoV-2 variants. Noted treatment: around 19 received Ad26.COV2.S at low or high dose, single or two shots; about 5 received placebo; per-sample allocation not given. After the first vaccine or placebo injection, samples were drawn on day 63. Using immunoSEQ multiplex PCR, the repertoire was profiled, and TCRdb retains in-frame clones only, with some absent. The sample includes more than 250,000 clones, about 87% of them seen just once. This specimen consisted of peripheral blood, obtained in a trial of Ad26.COV2.S vaccine versus placebo. The receptors were gathered from a person between 18 and 59 years old who received the Ad26.COV2.S COVID-19 vaccine or a placebo.

This clone was picked up one time. The gene calls are TRBV19 and TRBJ2-1; possibly TRBD1 for D (5 bases). Germline CDR1 LNHDA, CDR2 SQIVND (reference sequence). The ends were cut back, 9 bases at V and 0 bases at J, with 24 bases in the middle. The CDR3 length is 18 residues. The DNA of the CDR3 is TGTGCCAGAAACGTCGGTGGTGCAGGGCAGAGCTCCTACAATGAGCAGTTCTTC. This encodes CARNVGGAGQSSYNEQFF.

V and J are TRBV14 and TRBJ1-2; D remains ambiguous. Germline CDR1 SGHDN, CDR2 FVKESK. V gave up 2 bases and J gave up 2 bases, with 3 bases separating them. This CDR3 has 12 residues. The CDR3 coding sequence is TGTGCCAGCAGCCAAAGGAACTATGGCTACACCTTC. It translates to CASSQRNYGYTF.

This rearrangement joins TRBV7-2 to TRBJ2-1, with 8 bases matching TRBD2. J gave up 5 bases and V 5 bases, and 2 bases lay outside the gene matches. Germline V gene data show CDR1 as SGHTA and CDR2 as FQGNSA. CDR3 size: 13 residues. The CDR3 region has the DNA TGTGCCAGCAGCCCGACTAGCGACAATGAGCAGTTCTTC. Protein: CASSPTSDNEQFF.

CDR3 amino acids: CASSQVEKLFF. In nucleotides, the CDR3 is TGTGCCAGCAGTCAGGTGGAAAAACTGTTTTTT. V and J are TRBV28 and TRBJ1-4; D not resolved. CDR3 length: 11 amino acids. V was trimmed by 5 bases and J by 8 bases, leaving 6 bases between them. Per the germline V gene, CDR1 is MDHEN and CDR2 is SYDVKM.

The V and J genes are TRBV19 and TRBJ1-1; a weak D match, TRBD1 (5 bases). The CDR3 loop spans 17 amino acids. V lost 5 bases and J 0 bases, leaving 19 bases between the germline ends. Germline V CDR1 and CDR2: LNHDA, SQIVND (reference sequence). This CDR3 reads CASSLPAGGAMNTEAFF. CDR3 coding DNA: TGTGCCAGTAGTCTCCCCGCCGGGGGAGCCATGAACACTGAAGCTTTCTTT.

The chain uses TRBV7-2 and TRBJ1-6; 10 nucleotides match TRBD1. The CDR3 consists of 14 residues. Germline lookup yields CDR1 SGHTA and CDR2 FQGNSA. The V gene end was trimmed by 2 bases and the J gene end by 10 bases; junction bases not matched to a gene: 2. The CDR3 sequence: CASSLWDRGSPLHF. The CDR3 nucleotides are TGTGCCAGCAGCTTATGGGACAGGGGCTCACCCCTCCACTTT.

The V and J genes are TRBV2 and TRBJ1-4; D gene uncertain. The CDR3 has 15 residues. Germline V gene data show CDR1 as SNHLY and CDR2 as FYNNEI. V dropped 1 base and J dropped 0 bases, with 6 bases sitting between them. The CDR3 is CASSEDHPTNEKLFF. CDR3 sequence (DNA): TGTGCCAGCAGTGAAGACCATCCAACTAATGAAAAACTGTTTTTT.

This chain uses TRBV6-5 with TRBJ1-2; D is undetermined. The V and J ends lost 0 bases and 4 bases respectively, with 12 bases between them. The CDR3 consists of 15 residues. CDR1 is MNHEY, CDR2 SVGAGI, per germline. For the CDR3, the DNA is TGTGCCAGCAGTTACTCGACCCCCCTTGGCTATGGCTACACCTTC. As protein: CASSYSTPLGYGYTF.

The chain uses TRBV11-2 and TRBJ1-1; D is unresolved. The CDR3 is 15 amino acids. The germline CDR1 and CDR2 sequences are SGHAT and FQNNGV. V shed 3 bases and J shed 4 bases, with 15 bases lying between them. The CDR3 here is CASSFTSQASTEAFF. DNA for the CDR3: TGTGCCAGCAGCTTCACATCTCAAGCGTCCACTGAAGCTTTCTTT. The full variable domain, its missing parts supplied by reference TRBV11-2 and TRBJ1-1, is EAGVAQSPRYKIIEKRQSVAFWCNPISGHATLYWYQQILGQGPKLLIQFQNNGVVDDSQLPKDRFSAERLKGVDSTLKIQPAKLEDSAVYLCASSFTSQASTEAFFGQGTRLTVV.

This chain links TRBV15 with TRBJ1-4; D perhaps matches TRBD1 (5 bases). Trimming took off 0 bases at V and 10 bases at J, with 15 bases between the two ends. The V gene's germline CDR1 is LNHNV and CDR2 YYDKDF (reference sequence). The CDR3 consists of 15 residues. CDR3 sequence reads: CATSRDLTEFGKLFF. DNA of the CDR3: TGTGCCACCAGCAGAGATTTGACAGAGTTTGGAAAACTGTTTTTT.